These 29 T cell receptor beta chains were all obtained from the same sample, sequenced in a study of PD-1 blockade in classical Hodgkin lymphoma. All patients experienced relapse after autologous stem cell transplantation, and brentuximab vedotin exposure was variable. Some clones are missing from TCRdb's copy, which holds only in-frame ones; the method was immunoSEQ multiplex PCR. The data show approximately 51,000 clones, 73% seen once. The source was peripheral blood mononuclear cells (PBMCs), collected before the second cycle of nivolumab. Receptors originate from a human donor with classical Hodgkin lymphoma.

This rearrangement joins TRBV28 to TRBJ1-5; no definite D call. From germline, CDR1 is MDHEN and CDR2 SYDVKM. Trimming removed 1 base from V and 6 bases from J, with 16 bases in between. CDR3 length equals 16 residues. CDR3 protein: CASSLSAGSPSQPQHF. The CDR3 coding sequence is TGTGCCAGCAGTTTATCCGCAGGTAGTCCAAGTCAGCCCCAGCATTTT.

The chain couples TRBV30 to TRBJ2-7, with a tentative D call TRBD1 (6 bases). Deletions cut 6 bases from V and 5 bases from J, with 17 bases between. Germline CDR1 GTSNPN, CDR2 SVGIG (reference sequence). The length of the CDR3 is 13 residues. Written as DNA, the CDR3 is TGTGCCTGCAAAATACAGGGCAGGAACGAGCAGTACTTC. Encoded protein: CACKIQGRNEQYF.

Concerning this clone itself: As the CDR3 is not closed by the conserved phenylalanine or tryptophan, this likely results from a read error. The limits of the CDR3 on the DNA are not certain, so only TCRdb's listed CDR3 is given. This chain's CDR3 is CASYPLRPPR. The chain couples TRBV6-7 to TRBJ1-1. TRBV6-7 is known as an ORF, though its function is uncertain. From its first to its last residue, the CDR3 has 10 amino acids.

This chain uses TRBV18 with TRBJ2-5, with 7 positions matching TRBD1. The CDR3 has 13 amino acids. The germline V gene encodes CDR1 KGHSH and CDR2 LQKENI. With 6 bases clipped from V and 5 bases from J, the junction kept 6 bases outside the gene matches. CDR3 in amino acids: CASSSGTAETQYF. CDR3 nucleotide sequence: TGTGCCAGCTCGTCCGGGACAGCCGAGACCCAGTACTTC.

The gene calls are TRBV19 and TRBJ1-2; 7 bases fit TRBD1. The CDR3 has 15 amino acids. The junction had 9 bases not matched to a gene; V was cut back by 5 bases and J by 3 bases. Germline assignment: CDR1 LNHDA and CDR2 SQIVND (reference sequence). The CDR3 region has the DNA TGTGCCAGTAGTTGGACAGGATGGGAAGACTATGGCTACACCTTC. Encoded protein: CASSWTGWEDYGYTF.

The rearrangement joins TRBV5-1 to TRBJ2-1, with 10 bases that match TRBD2. V lost 9 bases and J lost 9; bases outside the gene matches: 15. The CDR3 contains 15 residues. Germline CDR1 and CDR2: SGHRS and YFSETQ. The CDR3 sequence: CAIYSLAGGKSEQFF. The CDR3 DNA reads TGCGCCATCTATTCTTTAGCGGGAGGTAAGAGTGAGCAGTTCTTC. Drawing the rest from reference TRBV5-1 and TRBJ2-1, the complete variable domain is KAGVTQTPRYLIKTRGQQVTLSCSPISGHRSVSWYQQTPGQGLQFLFEYFSETQRNKGNFPGRFSGRQFSNSRSEMNVSTLELGDSALYLCAIYSLAGGKSEQFFGPGTRLTVL.

Notes on this clone: The same CDR3 also results from other DNA sequences found in this sample. The rearrangement uses TRBV18 and TRBJ2-7, with 7 bases lining up with TRBD1. The trim removed 3 bases at V and 3 bases at J, leaving 5 bases unmatched. The CDR3 sequence is 14 residues long. The germline gives CDR1 KGHSH, CDR2 LQKENI. The CDR3 nucleotides read TGTGCCAGCTCACCTCCCGGGACAGTCTACGAGCAGTACTTC. It encodes CASSPPGTVYEQYF.

V gene TRBV5-1 combines with J gene TRBJ2-7, with D maybe TRBD2 (5 bases). Per germline, CDR1 SGHRS and CDR2 YFSETQ. This CDR3 comprises 15 residues. The germline V and J ends were trimmed by 3 bases and 2 bases, with 15 bases remaining between them. CDR3 residues: CASSWNRDPTYEQYF. The DNA of the CDR3 is TGCGCCAGCAGCTGGAACCGGGATCCTACCTACGAGCAGTACTTC.

The chain recombines TRBV7-9 with TRBJ1-2, with D uncertain. Germline loops: CDR1 SEHNR, CDR2 FQNEAQ (reference sequence). The CDR3 totals 14 residues. V dropped 2 bases and J dropped 4 bases, with 11 bases sitting between them. CDR3 DNA sequence: TGTGCCAGCAGCTTAAGGAGGGATTCCTATGGCTACACCTTC. Translation: CASSLRRDSYGYTF.

Only one count was recorded for this clone. The CDR3 region has the DNA TGTGCCAGCAGTTACTCGAGCGGCGCAGATACGCAGTATTTT. Translation gives CASSYSSGADTQYF. This sequence joins TRBV6-5 and TRBJ2-3; tentative D call: TRBD2 (5 bases). Germline CDR1 MNHEY, CDR2 SVGAGI. V lost 0 bases, J lost 4 bases, and 8 bases lay in between. The CDR3 is 14 amino acids.

The chain combines TRBV4-3 with TRBJ2-7; D is tentatively TRBD1 or TRBD2 (6 bases each). There are 17 residues in the CDR3. Germline V lookup: CDR1 LGHNA, CDR2 YSLEER. V gave up 1 base and J gave up 2 bases, with 18 bases separating them. Written as DNA, the CDR3 is TGCGCCAGCAGCCAAGTGGTTTTCGGCGGGGACACCTACGAGCAGTACTTC. It translates to CASSQVVFGGDTYEQYF.

The chain recombines TRBV9 with TRBJ1-1; TRBD1 matches 7 bases. The germline V gene has CDR1 SGDLS and CDR2 YYNGEE. The CDR3 consists of 13 residues. Unmatched junction bases numbered 6, after V lost 0 bases and J lost 10 bases. The CDR3 here is CASSVDLTGRAFF. CDR3 nucleotides: TGTGCCAGCAGCGTAGACCTGACAGGGAGAGCTTTCTTT.

The chain employs TRBV7-3 and TRBJ2-5; possible D gene TRBD2, 6 bases. The germline V gene encodes CDR1 SGHTA and CDR2 FQGTGA. The CDR3 contains 15 residues. The V end lost 2 bases, the J end lost 7 bases, and 17 bases lay between the germline ends. The CDR3, as DNA: TGTGCCAGCAGCTTAGGTGGTGGGGGAGGCGGGACCCAGTACTTC. Translating it yields CASSLGGGGGGTQYF.

The chain recombines TRBV6-5 with TRBJ2-1, with TRBD2 matching over 10 bases. CDR1 and CDR2 (germline): MNHEY, SVGAGI. J gave up 6 bases and V 6 bases, and 8 bases lay outside the gene matches. The CDR3 covers 15 residues. The CDR3: CASSDLAGVSNEQFF. The CDR3 coding sequence is TGTGCCAGCAGCGACCTAGCGGGAGTTAGCAATGAGCAGTTCTTC.

V usage is TRBV11-2 and J usage is TRBJ1-1; D is perhaps TRBD1 (5 bases). The CDR3 loop spans 16 amino acids. With 5 bases removed from V and 0 bases from J, the gap between germline ends came to 16 bases. CDR1 and CDR2 (germline): SGHAT, FQNNGV. In DNA form, the CDR3 reads TGTGCCAGCAGCCCGCGAGGTACGGGGCTGAACACTGAAGCTTTCTTT. This encodes CASSPRGTGLNTEAFF. The whole variable domain, remainder taken from reference TRBV11-2 and TRBJ1-1, is EAGVAQSPRYKIIEKRQSVAFWCNPISGHATLYWYQQILGQGPKLLIQFQNNGVVDDSQLPKDRFSAERLKGVDSTLKIQPAKLEDSAVYLCASSPRGTGLNTEAFFGQGTRLTVV.

This clone has just a few counts. This chain links TRBV7-9 with TRBJ2-7; unclear D gene. The germline V and J ends were trimmed by 5 bases and 2 bases, with 13 bases remaining between them. The CDR3 runs 14 residues. Germline CDR1 reads SEHNR; CDR2 reads FQNEAQ (reference sequence). The CDR3 coding sequence is TGTGCCAGCAGCCATCGGACGGAGACCTACGAGCAGTACTTC. Translating it yields CASSHRTETYEQYF.

The chain combines TRBV27 with TRBJ2-7; 12 bases are a match to TRBD2. With V trimmed by 3 bases and J by 0 bases, 9 bases remained unmatched. The CDR3 runs to 18 residues. The germline V gene has CDR1 MNHEY and CDR2 SMNVEV (reference sequence). CDR3 residues: CASSLKPGLAGFSYEQYF. The CDR3 DNA reads as TGTGCCAGCAGTTTGAAGCCGGGACTAGCGGGTTTCTCCTACGAGCAGTACTTC.

By sample fraction, this clone is medium-sized. The chain recombines TRBV19 with TRBJ1-5, with a weak D call TRBD1 (6 bases). The CDR3 is 14 amino acids. V was pared by 5 bases and J by 7 bases, with 15 bases between. Germline lookup yields CDR1 LNHDA and CDR2 SQIVND (reference sequence). CDR3 in DNA: TGTGCCAGTAGTCTTACGGGGGCTCGGCAGCCCCAGCATTTT. As protein: CASSLTGARQPQHF.

This chain joins TRBV27 and TRBJ2-1; TRBD2 matches 13 bases. The CDR3 extends over 18 amino acids. Looked up from germline, CDR1 is MNHEY and CDR2 is SMNVEV (reference sequence). J gave up 9 bases and V 5 bases, and 16 bases lay outside the gene matches. CDR3 region: CASSIRPGTSGISFEQFF. In nucleotides, the CDR3 is TGTGCCAGCAGTATCCGCCCCGGGACTAGCGGGATCTCGTTTGAGCAGTTCTTC.

The rearrangement uses TRBV13 and TRBJ2-2; no clear D. Germline V gene lookup returns CDR1 PRHDT and CDR2 FYEKMQ (reference sequence). Trimming pared 1 base from V and 7 bases from J, leaving 10 bases between. This CDR3 has 14 residues. The DNA for the CDR3 is TGTGCCAGCAGCTTAGATAAGGGTTTCGGGGAGCTGTTTTTT. Translating gives CASSLDKGFGELFF.

This clone has only a few counts. The V call is TRBV9, the J call TRBJ1-4; weak D call: TRBD1 (5 bases). CDR1 and CDR2 from the germline V gene are SGDLS and YYNGEE. The CDR3 sequence is 15 residues long. The ends were cut back, 0 bases at V and 9 bases at J, with 15 bases in the middle. CDR3 protein: CASSVDGALSQKLFF. The CDR3 DNA reads as TGTGCCAGCAGCGTAGACGGGGCCCTATCCCAAAAACTGTTTTTT.

This chain connects TRBV29-1 to TRBJ2-4, with D tentatively TRBD1 or TRBD2 (5 bases each). The germline gives CDR1 SQVTM, CDR2 ANQGSEA. This CDR3 comprises 14 residues. V was shortened by 7 bases and J by 5 bases, with 18 bases between the two germline ends. CDR3 loop: CSAPGPGHQNIQYF. The CDR3 nucleotides are TGCAGCGCTCCGGGACCGGGCCACCAAAACATTCAGTACTTC.

This chain connects TRBV7-3 to TRBJ1-1; D is undetermined. This CDR3 comprises 13 residues. Germline CDR1 reads SGHTA; CDR2 reads FQGTGA. V was cut by 3 bases and J by 2 bases, with 7 bases left in between. The CDR3 DNA follows: TGTGCCAGCAGCTTTAGGGTAAACACTGAAGCTTTCTTT. As protein: CASSFRVNTEAFF.

The sample holds one count of this clone. V usage is TRBV2 and J usage is TRBJ1-1; possible D gene TRBD1, 6 bases. Germline-derived CDR1 and CDR2 are SNHLY and FYNNEI. The CDR3 consists of 16 residues. With 8 bases removed from V and 0 bases from J, the gap between germline ends came to 19 bases. The CDR3 bases are TGTGCCAGCCGGAGCCTAGACAGGTACATGAACACTGAAGCTTTCTTT. It codes for CASRSLDRYMNTEAFF.

The rearrangement uses TRBV29-1 and TRBJ1-3; D is unresolved. V gave up 4 bases and J gave up 0 bases, with 13 bases separating them. The V gene's germline CDR1 is SQVTM and CDR2 ANQGSEA. This CDR3 has 15 residues. CDR3: CSVGHPERSGNTIYF. The CDR3 DNA is TGCAGCGTTGGCCACCCCGAGCGCTCTGGAAACACCATATATTTT.

V is TRBV28 and J is TRBJ1-5; D is uncertain. The CDR3 consists of 14 residues. V lost 5 bases and J 0 bases, leaving 8 bases between the germline ends. Germline CDR1 MDHEN, CDR2 SYDVKM. CDR3 DNA sequence: TGTGCCAGCAGTCGACCCCCTAGCAATCAGCCCCAGCATTTT. This codes for CASSRPPSNQPQHF.

This clone was picked up a small number of times. CDR3 DNA sequence: TGTGCCAGTAGTATCCGGGGGACAGGGGGCATCTATGGCTACACCTTC. Translation gives CASSIRGTGGIYGYTF. The gene calls are TRBV19 and TRBJ1-2, with 12 bases lining up with TRBD1. Trimming took 3 bases from V and 4 from J; bases not matched to a gene: 6. The CDR3 spans 16 residues. The germline CDR1 and CDR2 sequences are LNHDA and SQIVND (reference sequence).

The sample holds a few counts of this clone. The chain combines TRBV19 with TRBJ1-3, with no clear D. CDR3 size: 14 residues. Germline V gene data show CDR1 as LNHDA and CDR2 as SQIVND (reference sequence). Trimming left V 5 bases short and J 2 bases short, with 10 bases between. For the CDR3, the DNA is TGTGCCAGTAGTCCGTCGGGTCCTGGAAACACCATATATTTT. Protein sequence: CASSPSGPGNTIYF.

The chain joins TRBV29-1 to TRBJ1-1; 7 nucleotides agree with TRBD1. The CDR3 is 13 residues long. CDR1 is SQVTM and CDR2 is ANQGSEA in the germline V gene. Trimming at V came to 4 bases and at J to 6 bases, leaving 8 bases not matched to a gene. The DNA for the CDR3 is TGCAGCGTTGCCCTACAGGGGTACGCTGAAGCTTTCTTT. This codes for CSVALQGYAEAFF.